This TCR beta chain was found in a study of T cell responses to AZD1222 COVID-19 vaccine. Study outcomes and limitations: Mostly white British, mostly female donors; authors suggested clonal diversity may be underestimated. Along spike, vaccine-associated CD4 TCRs were found throughout, with dominance at 160-218 and 743-854.

Trimming cost V 5 bases and J 5 bases; bases outside gene matches: 6. From germline, CDR1 is SGHTA and CDR2 FQGTGA. The CDR3 length is 14 residues. A single count supports this clone. Antigen specificity is unknown. Measured with immunoSEQ multiplex PCR; TCRdb has only the in-frame clones, and not every one. The table records roughly 100,000 clones, approximately 90% of them present only once. Specimen: peripheral blood, collected on day 0 of AZD1222 vaccination. The TCR was taken from an adult in good health. The chain recombines TRBV7-3 with TRBJ2-5; the match to TRBD1 covers 9 bases. The CDR3, as DNA: TGTGCCAGCAGCCTGGGACAGGGTTACGAGACCCAGTACTTC. Protein sequence: CASSLGQGYETQYF.